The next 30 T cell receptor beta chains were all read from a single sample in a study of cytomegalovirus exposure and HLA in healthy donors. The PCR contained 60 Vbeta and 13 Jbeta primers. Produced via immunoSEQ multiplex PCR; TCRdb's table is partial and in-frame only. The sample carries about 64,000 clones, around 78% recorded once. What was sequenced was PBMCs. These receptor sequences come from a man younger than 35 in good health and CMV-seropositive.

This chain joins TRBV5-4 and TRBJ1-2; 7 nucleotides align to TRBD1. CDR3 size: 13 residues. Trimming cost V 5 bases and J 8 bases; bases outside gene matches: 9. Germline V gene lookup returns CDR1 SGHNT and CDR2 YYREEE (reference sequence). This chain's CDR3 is CASSLTGTLGYTF. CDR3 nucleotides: TGTGCCAGCAGTTTGACAGGGACATTGGGCTACACCTTC.

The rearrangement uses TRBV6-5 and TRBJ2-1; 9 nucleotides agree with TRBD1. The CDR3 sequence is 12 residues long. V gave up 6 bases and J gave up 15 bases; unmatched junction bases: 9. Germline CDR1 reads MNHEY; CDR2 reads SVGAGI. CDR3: CASRRTGGEVFF. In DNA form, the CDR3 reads TGTGCCAGCAGGAGAACAGGGGGCGAAGTGTTCTTC.

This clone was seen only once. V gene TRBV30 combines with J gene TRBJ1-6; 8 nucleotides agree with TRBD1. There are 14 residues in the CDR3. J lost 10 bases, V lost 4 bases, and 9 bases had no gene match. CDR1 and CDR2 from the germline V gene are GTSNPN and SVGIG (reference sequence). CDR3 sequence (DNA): TGTGCCTGGACCCAGACAGGGGAAAGATCACCCCTCCACTTT. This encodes CAWTQTGERSPLHF.

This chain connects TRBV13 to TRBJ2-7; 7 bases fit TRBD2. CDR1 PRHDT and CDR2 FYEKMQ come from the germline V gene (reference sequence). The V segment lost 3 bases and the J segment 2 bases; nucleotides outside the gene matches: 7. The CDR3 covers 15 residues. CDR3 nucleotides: TGTGCCAGCAGCTTCAACCAGGGAGGGCCCTACGAGCAGTACTTC. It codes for CASSFNQGGPYEQYF.

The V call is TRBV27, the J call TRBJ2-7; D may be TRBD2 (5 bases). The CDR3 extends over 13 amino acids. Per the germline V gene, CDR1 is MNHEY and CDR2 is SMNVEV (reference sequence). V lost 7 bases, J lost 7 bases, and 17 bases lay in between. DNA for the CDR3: TGTGCCAGCACGCCGGGCCAAAGAGGGGAGCAGTACTTC. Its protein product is CASTPGQRGEQYF.

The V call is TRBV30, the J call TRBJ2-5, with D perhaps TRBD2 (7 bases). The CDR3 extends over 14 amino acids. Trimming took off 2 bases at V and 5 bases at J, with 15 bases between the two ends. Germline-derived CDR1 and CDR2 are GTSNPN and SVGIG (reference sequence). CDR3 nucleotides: TGTGCCTGGAGTTTCGCGGGGGCCCAGGAGACCCAGTACTTC. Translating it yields CAWSFAGAQETQYF.

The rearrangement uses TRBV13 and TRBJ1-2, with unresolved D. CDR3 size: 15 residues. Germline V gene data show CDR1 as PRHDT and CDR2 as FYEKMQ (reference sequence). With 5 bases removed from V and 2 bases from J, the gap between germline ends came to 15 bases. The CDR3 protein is CASSPRLEVNYGYTF. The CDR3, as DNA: TGTGCCAGCAGCCCCCGCTTGGAGGTAAACTATGGCTACACCTTC.

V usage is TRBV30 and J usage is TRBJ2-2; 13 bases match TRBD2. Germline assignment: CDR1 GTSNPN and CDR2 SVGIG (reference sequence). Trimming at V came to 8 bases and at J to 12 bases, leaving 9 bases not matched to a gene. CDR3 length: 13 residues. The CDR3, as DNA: TGTGCCGGACCGGGACTAGCGGGGAGGCAGCTGTTTTTT. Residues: CAGPGLAGRQLFF.

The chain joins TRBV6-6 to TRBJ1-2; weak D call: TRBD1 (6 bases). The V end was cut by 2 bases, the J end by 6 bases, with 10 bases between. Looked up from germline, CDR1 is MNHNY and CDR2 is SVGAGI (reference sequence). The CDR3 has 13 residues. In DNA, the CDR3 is TGTGCCAGCAGTTACGGGACAAGGCATGGCTACACCTTC. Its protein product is CASSYGTRHGYTF.

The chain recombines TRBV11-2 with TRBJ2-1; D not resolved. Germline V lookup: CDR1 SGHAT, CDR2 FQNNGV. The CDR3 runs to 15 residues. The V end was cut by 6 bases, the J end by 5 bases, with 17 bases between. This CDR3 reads CASSPSWRSDNEQFF. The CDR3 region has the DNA TGTGCCAGCAGTCCCAGCTGGCGGTCAGACAATGAGCAGTTCTTC.

CDR3 sequence reads: CASRRNPGSGNTIYF. In DNA, the CDR3 is TGTGCCAGCAGACGCAACCCAGGGTCTGGAAACACCATATATTTT. The chain couples TRBV28 to TRBJ1-3; a weak D match, TRBD1 (5 bases). The germline V gene has CDR1 MDHEN and CDR2 SYDVKM. CDR3 length equals 15 residues. Trimming cost V 6 bases and J 1 base, with 13 bases left between them. The full variable domain, in which reference TRBV28 and TRBJ1-3 provide the parts outside the CDR3, is DVKVTQSSRYLVKRTGEKVFLECVQDMDHENMFWYRQDPGLGLRLIYFSYDVKMKEKGDIPEGYSVSREKKERFSLILESASTNQTSMYLCASRRNPGSGNTIYFGEGSWLTVV.

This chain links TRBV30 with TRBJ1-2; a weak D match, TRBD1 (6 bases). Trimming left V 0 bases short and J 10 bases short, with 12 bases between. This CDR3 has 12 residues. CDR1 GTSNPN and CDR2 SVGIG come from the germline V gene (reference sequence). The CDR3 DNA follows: TGTGCCTGGAGTGTGAACAGGGCGGACTACACCTTC. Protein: CAWSVNRADYTF.

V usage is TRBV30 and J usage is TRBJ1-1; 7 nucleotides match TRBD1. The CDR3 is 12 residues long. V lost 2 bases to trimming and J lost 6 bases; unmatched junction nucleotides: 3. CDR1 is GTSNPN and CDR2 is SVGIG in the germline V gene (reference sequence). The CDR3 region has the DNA TGTGCCTGGAGTCCTACAGGGGCTGAAGCTTTCTTT. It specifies CAWSPTGAEAFF. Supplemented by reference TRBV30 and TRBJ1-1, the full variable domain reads SQTIHQWPATLVQPVGSPLSLECTVEGTSNPNLYWYRQAAGRGLQLLFYSVGIGQISSEVPQNLSASRPQDRQFILSSKKLLLSDSGFYLCAWSPTGAEAFFGQGTRLTVV.

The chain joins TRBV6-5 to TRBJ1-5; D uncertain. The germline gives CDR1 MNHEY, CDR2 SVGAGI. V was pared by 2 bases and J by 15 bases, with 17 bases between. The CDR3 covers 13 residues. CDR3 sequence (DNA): TGTGCCAGCAGTTACCGCAGATTTGATGCCCTGCATTTT. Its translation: CASSYRRFDALHF.

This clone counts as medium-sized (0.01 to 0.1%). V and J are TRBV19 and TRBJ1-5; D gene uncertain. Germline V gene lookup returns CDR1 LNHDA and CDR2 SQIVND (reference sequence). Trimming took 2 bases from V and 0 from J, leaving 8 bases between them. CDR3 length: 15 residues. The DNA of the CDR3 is TGTGCCAGTAGTATATCTTCCTATAGCAATCAGCCCCAGCATTTT. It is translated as CASSISSYSNQPQHF.

The CDR3 nucleotides read TGTGCCTGGAGAGATGAGGGGGCCTATAATTCACCCCTCCACTTT. This encodes CAWRDEGAYNSPLHF. The chain combines TRBV30 with TRBJ1-6, with TRBD1 as a possible D gene (6 bases). CDR1 is GTSNPN, CDR2 SVGIG, per germline (reference sequence). V was shortened by 3 bases and J by 2 bases, with 11 bases between the two germline ends. This CDR3 is 15 amino acids long.

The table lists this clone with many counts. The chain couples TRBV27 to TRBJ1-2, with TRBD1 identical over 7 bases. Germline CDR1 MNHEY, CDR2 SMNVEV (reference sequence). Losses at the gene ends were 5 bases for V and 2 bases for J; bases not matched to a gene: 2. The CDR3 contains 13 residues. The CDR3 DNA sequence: TGTGCCAGCAGTACGACAGGGAACTATGGCTACACCTTC. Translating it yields CASSTTGNYGYTF.

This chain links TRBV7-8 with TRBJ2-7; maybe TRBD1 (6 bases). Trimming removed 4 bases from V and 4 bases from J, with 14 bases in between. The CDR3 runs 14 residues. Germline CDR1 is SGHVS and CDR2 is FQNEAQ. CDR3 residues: CASSSQGPTYEQYF. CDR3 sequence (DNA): TGTGCCAGCAGCTCACAGGGCCCGACATACGAGCAGTACTTC.

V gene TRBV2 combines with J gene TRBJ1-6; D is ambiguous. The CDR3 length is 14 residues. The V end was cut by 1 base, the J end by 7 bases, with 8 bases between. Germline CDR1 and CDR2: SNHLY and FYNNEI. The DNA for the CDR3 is TGTGCCAGCAGTGAAGACAGCCGAAATTCACCCCTCCACTTT. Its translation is CASSEDSRNSPLHF.

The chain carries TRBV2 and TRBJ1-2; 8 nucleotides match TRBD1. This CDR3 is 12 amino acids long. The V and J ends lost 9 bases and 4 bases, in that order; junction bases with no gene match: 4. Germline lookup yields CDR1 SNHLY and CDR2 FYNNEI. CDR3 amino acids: CASGQGAYGYTF. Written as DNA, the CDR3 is TGTGCCAGTGGACAGGGAGCCTATGGCTACACCTTC.

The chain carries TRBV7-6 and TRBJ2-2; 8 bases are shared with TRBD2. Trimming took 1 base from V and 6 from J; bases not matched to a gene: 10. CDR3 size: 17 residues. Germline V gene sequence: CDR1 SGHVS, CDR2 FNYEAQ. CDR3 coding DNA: TGTGCCAGCAGCTTAGTTCTCGCGGGGGGCCCCTCCGGGGAGCTGTTTTTT. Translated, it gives CASSLVLAGGPSGELFF.

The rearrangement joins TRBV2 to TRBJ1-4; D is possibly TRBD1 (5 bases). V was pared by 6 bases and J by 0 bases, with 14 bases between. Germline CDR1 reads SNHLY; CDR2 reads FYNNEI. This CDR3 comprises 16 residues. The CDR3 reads CASRETATTTNEKLFF. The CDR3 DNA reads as TGTGCCAGCAGGGAGACAGCAACTACAACTAATGAAAAACTGTTTTTT.

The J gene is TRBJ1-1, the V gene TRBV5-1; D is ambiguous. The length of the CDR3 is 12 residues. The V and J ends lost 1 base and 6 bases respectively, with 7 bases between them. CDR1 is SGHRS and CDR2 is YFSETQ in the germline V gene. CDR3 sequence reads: CASSLSYSEAFF. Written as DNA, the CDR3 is TGCGCCAGCAGCTTGAGTTACTCTGAAGCTTTCTTT.

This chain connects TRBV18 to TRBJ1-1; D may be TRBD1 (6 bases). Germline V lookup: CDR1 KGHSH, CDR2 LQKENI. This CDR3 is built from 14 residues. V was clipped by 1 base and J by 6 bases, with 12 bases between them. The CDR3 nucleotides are TGTGCCAGCTCACCACAAGGGGGGGCCCCTGAAGCTTTCTTT. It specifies CASSPQGGAPEAFF. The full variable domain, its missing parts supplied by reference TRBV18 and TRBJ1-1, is NAGVMQNPRHLVRRRGQEARLRCSPMKGHSHVYWYRQLPEEGLKFMVYLQKENIIDESGMPKERFSAEFPKEGPSILRIQQVVRGDSAAYFCASSPQGGAPEAFFGQGTRLTVV.

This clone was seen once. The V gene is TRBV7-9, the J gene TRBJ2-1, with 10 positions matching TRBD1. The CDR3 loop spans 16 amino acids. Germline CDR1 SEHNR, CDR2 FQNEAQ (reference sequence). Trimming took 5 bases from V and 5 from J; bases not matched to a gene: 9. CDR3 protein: CASSPRQGARNNEQFF. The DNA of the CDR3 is TGTGCCAGCAGCCCGAGACAGGGGGCTAGGAACAATGAGCAGTTCTTC. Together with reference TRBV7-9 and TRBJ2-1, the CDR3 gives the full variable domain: DTGVSQNPRHKITKRGQNVTFRCDPISEHNRLYWYRQTLGQGPEFLTYFQNEAQLEKSRLLSDRFSAERPKGSFSTLEIQRTEQGDSAMYLCASSPRQGARNNEQFFGPGTRLTVL.

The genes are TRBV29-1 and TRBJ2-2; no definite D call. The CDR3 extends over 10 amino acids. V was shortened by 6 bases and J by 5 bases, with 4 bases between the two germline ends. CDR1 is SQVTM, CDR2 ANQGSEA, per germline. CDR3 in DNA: TGCAGCGTATCGACCGGGGAGCTGTTTTTT. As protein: CSVSTGELFF.

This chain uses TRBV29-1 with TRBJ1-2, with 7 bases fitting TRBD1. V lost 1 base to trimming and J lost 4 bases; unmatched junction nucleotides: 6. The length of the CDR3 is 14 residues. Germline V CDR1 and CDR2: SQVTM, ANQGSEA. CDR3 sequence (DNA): TGCAGCGTTGAAGGACAGGGAGTCGGCTATGGCTACACCTTC. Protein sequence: CSVEGQGVGYGYTF. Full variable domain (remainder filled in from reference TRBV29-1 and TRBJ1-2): SAVISQKPSRDICQRGTSLTIQCQVDSQVTMMFWYRQQPGQSLTLIATANQGSEATYESGFVIDKFPISRPNLTFSTLTVSNMSPEDSSIYLCSVEGQGVGYGYTFGSGTRLTVV.

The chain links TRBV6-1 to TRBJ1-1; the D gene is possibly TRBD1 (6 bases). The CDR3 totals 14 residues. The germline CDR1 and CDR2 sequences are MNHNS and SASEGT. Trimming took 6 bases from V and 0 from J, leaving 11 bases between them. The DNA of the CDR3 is TGTGCCAGCAGAGCCGGACAGATGAACACTGAAGCTTTCTTT. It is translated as CASRAGQMNTEAFF.

In DNA form, the CDR3 reads TGTGCCAGCAGCTTAGGCGACAGGTCTCAGCCCCAGCATTTT. This codes for CASSLGDRSQPQHF. V gene TRBV7-9 combines with J gene TRBJ1-5; D is possibly TRBD1 (6 bases). Germline CDR1 and CDR2: SEHNR and FQNEAQ (reference sequence). The CDR3 has 14 amino acids. V was cut by 1 base and J by 6 bases, with 10 bases left in between.

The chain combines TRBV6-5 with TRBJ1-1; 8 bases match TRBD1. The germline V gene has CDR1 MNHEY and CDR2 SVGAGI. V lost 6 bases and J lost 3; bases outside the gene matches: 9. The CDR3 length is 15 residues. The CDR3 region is CASSDKQGGYTEAFF. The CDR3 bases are TGTGCCAGCAGCGACAAACAGGGGGGTTACACTGAAGCTTTCTTT.